This TCR beta chain was retrieved from a study of blood T cell repertoires in COVID-19. Study overall: The study drew acute and convalescent COVID-19 samples from the United States, Italy and Spain. Sample material is recorded as cDNA or gDNA derived from T cells, B-cell-depleted T cells, or PBMCs.

In the source study's methods: Nucleated cell counts were estimated from reference gene primer amplification. Profiling relied on immunoSEQ multiplex PCR, and the TCRdb table lists in-frame clones only, not all of them. V and J calls and clone size are given by that table; D and trimming were obtained from the DNA. The sample carries over 90,000 clones, 75% to 90% recorded once. The CDR3 loop spans 12 amino acids. Between the trimmed V and J ends, which lost 5 bases and 6 bases, there was a span of 9 bases. From germline, CDR1 is SGHVS and CDR2 FQNEAQ. This sequence originates from an older man with acute or convalescent COVID-19. Sequenced material: peripheral blood. This chain connects TRBV7-8 to TRBJ2-3; D possibly corresponds to TRBD2 (6 bases). CDR3 DNA: TGTGCCAGCAGCCGGGCGGGGGATACGCAGTATTTT. It specifies CASSRAGDTQYF.